The entry below describes one TCR beta chain. Its antigen is unidentified. This sample stems from a study of OX40 agonist ivuxolimab in advanced cancers. General study findings and limits: Expanded peripheral T-cell antigen specificity went undetermined.

Generated by immunoSEQ multiplex PCR, the TCRdb table keeps only in-frame clones and is missing some. This table holds just over 90,000 clones, around 94% found once. Germline CDR1 reads MNHNS; CDR2 reads SASEGT. The ends were cut back, 4 bases at V and 4 bases at J, with 16 bases in the middle. This CDR3 is built from 16 residues. The sample in question was CD4+ or CD8+ T cells sorted from blood, obtained in a trial of the OX40 agonist ivuxolimab. The sequence was obtained from an adult with an advanced solid tumor such as melanoma, head and neck, liver or kidney cancer. This rearrangement joins TRBV6-1 to TRBJ1-4, with D unresolved. This CDR3 is CASSGRRTLINEKLFF. CDR3 DNA: TGTGCCAGCAGTGGACGAAGGACTCTGATTAATGAAAAACTGTTTTTT.